The 28 T cell receptor beta chains given below trace back to one sample, sequenced in a study of blood T cell repertoires in COVID-19. Data came from immunoSEQ multiplex PCR; TCRdb stores just in-frame clones and leaves some out. The sample holds about 140,000 clones, about nine tenths seen once. The sequencing input was PBMCs or T cells enriched from blood (not recorded which). The receptors derive from a man aged 60 to 69 who had recovered from COVID-19.

The V gene is TRBV5-4, the J gene TRBJ2-3; 10 nucleotides align to TRBD2. Germline CDR1 reads SGHNT; CDR2 reads YYREEE (reference sequence). CDR3 length: 15 residues. The V gene end was trimmed by 4 bases and the J gene end by 5 bases; junction bases not matched to a gene: 7. The CDR3 is CASSLMASGRDTQYF. DNA for the CDR3: TGTGCCAGCAGCCTGATGGCTAGCGGGAGAGATACGCAGTATTTT.

A single count supports this clone. The CDR3 region is CASSFRDSPLHF. The CDR3 DNA follows: TGTGCCAGCAGTTTCAGGGATTCACCCCTCCACTTT. V gene TRBV6-5 combines with J gene TRBJ1-6; weak D call: TRBD1 (5 bases). This CDR3 is built from 12 residues. Germline V gene lookup returns CDR1 MNHEY and CDR2 SVGAGI. Deletions cut 4 bases from V and 8 bases from J, with 6 bases between.

V and J are TRBV29-1 and TRBJ2-7, with a possible D match to TRBD2 (5 bases). The length of the CDR3 is 13 residues. V gave up 4 bases and J gave up 3 bases, with 13 bases separating them. Germline V gene data show CDR1 as SQVTM and CDR2 as ANQGSEA. The CDR3 DNA follows: TGCAGCGTTGGATCGGGGTTTTACTACGAGCAGTACTTC. This translates into CSVGSGFYYEQYF.

The J gene is TRBJ1-2, the V gene TRBV30; D remains unclear. The CDR3 runs 12 residues. The V end was cut by 2 bases, the J end by 7 bases, with 11 bases between. CDR1 is GTSNPN and CDR2 is SVGIG in the germline V gene (reference sequence). In nucleotides, the CDR3 is TGTGCCTGGAGTTTTGTAAGGAGTGGCTACACCTTC. This codes for CAWSFVRSGYTF.

This sequence joins TRBV11-1 and TRBJ2-7; tentatively, D is TRBD2 (6 bases). Germline CDR1 reads SGHAT; CDR2 reads FQDESV (reference sequence). CDR3 length equals 16 residues. The V end lost 1 base, the J end lost 4 bases, and 17 bases lay between the germline ends. CDR3 in amino acids: CASSLGGTTSFYEQYF. The CDR3 DNA reads TGTGCCAGCAGCTTAGGCGGGACCACAAGTTTTTACGAGCAGTACTTC.

The V call is TRBV27, the J call TRBJ2-1, with D perhaps matching TRBD2 (5 bases). Germline CDR1 reads MNHEY; CDR2 reads SMNVEV (reference sequence). The CDR3 spans 13 residues. Deletions cut 10 bases from V and 0 bases from J, with 10 bases between. The CDR3 sequence is CATQRSSYNEQFF. In DNA, the CDR3 is TGTGCCACCCAGCGGAGCTCCTACAATGAGCAGTTCTTC.

V is TRBV5-5 and J is TRBJ2-1, with D possibly TRBD2 on 6 matching bases. The CDR3 has 16 amino acids. Germline V gene lookup returns CDR1 SGHKS and CDR2 YYEKEE (reference sequence). Trimming stripped 4 bases from V and 4 bases from J, with 18 bases between. The CDR3 DNA sequence: TGTGCCAGCAGCCCCGCATTTGGGCGGGAATACAATGAGCAGTTCTTC. This translates into CASSPAFGREYNEQFF.

CDR3 DNA sequence: TGTGCCAGCAAATTCAGCGGGAACGAGCAGTACTTC. Translated, it gives CASKFSGNEQYF. The chain combines TRBV12-3 or TRBV12-4 with TRBJ2-7; 7 bases fit TRBD2. Trimming at V came to 7 bases and at J to 5 bases, leaving 5 bases not matched to a gene. The CDR3 loop spans 12 amino acids.

The J gene is TRBJ2-1, the V gene TRBV6-5; 7 positions agree with TRBD2. Losses at the gene ends were 8 bases for V and 8 bases for J; bases not matched to a gene: 15. Germline V gene lookup returns CDR1 MNHEY and CDR2 SVGAGI. The CDR3 consists of 15 residues. The CDR3 nucleotides read TGTGCCAGCCGGCCGGGGGGACCTTTGGTGTATGAGCAGTTCTTC. Translated: CASRPGGPLVYEQFF.

The gene calls are TRBV7-8 and TRBJ2-7; the D gene is possibly TRBD1 (5 bases). The CDR3 is 17 residues long. Between the trimmed V and J ends, which lost 3 bases and 7 bases, there was a span of 25 bases. CDR1 SGHVS and CDR2 FQNEAQ come from the germline V gene. CDR3 sequence: CASSFAKGRSPEIEQYF. CDR3 nucleotide sequence: TGTGCCAGCAGCTTTGCCAAGGGGCGGAGCCCCGAGATAGAGCAGTACTTC.

The V call is TRBV18, the J call TRBJ1-1, with TRBD1 as a possible D gene (5 bases). Between the trimmed V and J ends, which lost 3 bases and 0 bases, there was a span of 5 bases. CDR3 length equals 13 residues. Germline assignment: CDR1 KGHSH and CDR2 LQKENI. The chain's CDR3 is CASSPGLNTEAFF. The CDR3 nucleotides read TGTGCCAGCTCACCGGGGCTGAACACTGAAGCTTTCTTT.

This chain uses TRBV19 with TRBJ1-6; 8 nucleotides match TRBD1. The CDR3 extends over 18 amino acids. Germline V lookup: CDR1 LNHDA, CDR2 SQIVND (reference sequence). The V and J ends lost 6 bases and 8 bases, in that order; junction bases with no gene match: 18. CDR3 sequence reads: CASSLDGQGFIGHSPLHF. The DNA of the CDR3 is TGTGCCAGTAGCCTTGACGGACAGGGCTTTATTGGTCATTCACCCCTCCACTTT.

The chain combines TRBV2 with TRBJ2-5, with D maybe TRBD1 (7 bases). Germline assignment: CDR1 SNHLY and CDR2 FYNNEI. Trimming left V 0 bases short and J 1 base short, with 18 bases between. The CDR3 runs to 18 residues. CDR3 coding DNA: TGTGCCAGCAGTGAAGCAGCCCTAGGAGGGGGCCTCCAAGAGACCCAGTACTTC. This sequence encodes CASSEAALGGGLQETQYF. The variable domain in full, completed from reference TRBV2 and TRBJ2-5, reads EPEVTQTPSHQVTQMGQEVILRCVPISNHLYFYWYRQILGQKVEFLVSFYNNEISEKSEIFDDQFSVERPDGSNFTLKIRSTKLEDSAMYFCASSEAALGGGLQETQYFGPGTRLLVL.

The chain employs TRBV28 and TRBJ2-1; a possible D gene is TRBD2 (5 bases). Trimming pared 6 bases from V and 9 bases from J, leaving 9 bases between. Germline V gene data show CDR1 as MDHEN and CDR2 as SYDVKM. The CDR3 loop spans 11 amino acids. CDR3 in DNA: TGTGCCAGCAGGAGCGGAAGTGAGCAGTTCTTC. This translates into CASRSGSEQFF.

This rearrangement joins TRBV6-5 to TRBJ1-6; tentatively, D is TRBD1 (5 bases). With 2 bases removed from V and 6 bases from J, the gap between germline ends came to 11 bases. This CDR3 has 15 residues. CDR1 is MNHEY and CDR2 is SVGAGI in the germline V gene. The CDR3 DNA reads as TGTGCCAGCAGTTACGGGGGAGGGTTTAATTCACCCCTCCACTTT. It specifies CASSYGGGFNSPLHF.

The rearrangement links TRBV5-1 to TRBJ2-3; the D gene is possibly TRBD2 (7 bases). The CDR3 loop spans 15 amino acids. V was clipped by 7 bases and J by 3 bases, with 18 bases between them. From germline, CDR1 is SGHRS and CDR2 YFSETQ. Here the CDR3 DNA reads TGCGCCAGCGCCTGGGGGGGGGCGTTGACAGATACGCAGTATTTT. Residues: CASAWGGALTDTQYF.

The chain uses TRBV6-5 and TRBJ1-4; possibly TRBD1 for D (6 bases). Germline V CDR1 and CDR2: MNHEY, SVGAGI. The CDR3 runs to 14 residues. V lost 6 bases, J lost 9 bases, and 17 bases lay in between. This chain's CDR3 is CASSRGGASQKLFF. The CDR3 nucleotides read TGTGCCAGCAGCCGAGGGGGGGCCTCGCAAAAACTGTTTTTT.

This chain uses TRBV14 with TRBJ2-1; TRBD2 aligns across 10 bases. V lost 2 bases and J lost 13; bases outside the gene matches: 5. Germline CDR1 SGHDN, CDR2 FVKESK. The CDR3 extends over 13 amino acids. This CDR3 is CASSQSLAGDQFF. As DNA, the CDR3 is TGTGCCAGCAGCCAATCCCTAGCGGGAGACCAGTTCTTC. The full variable domain, its missing parts supplied by reference TRBV14 and TRBJ2-1, is EAGVTQFPSHSVIEKGQTVTLRCDPISGHDNLYWYRRVMGKEIKFLLHFVKESKQDESGMPNNRFLAERTGGTYSTLKVQPAELEDSGVYFCASSQSLAGDQFFGPGTRLTVL.

This clone was counted between two and nine times. This chain joins TRBV5-1 and TRBJ2-3; D gene uncertain. The CDR3 sequence is 13 residues long. Trimming pared 2 bases from V and 4 bases from J, leaving 8 bases between. CDR1 and CDR2 from the germline V gene are SGHRS and YFSETQ. The CDR3 is CASSFRSPDTQYF. CDR3 coding DNA: TGCGCCAGCAGCTTCAGGTCTCCAGATACGCAGTATTTT.

This sequence joins TRBV2 and TRBJ1-2; tentative D call: TRBD1 (6 bases). The CDR3 has 17 residues. The V gene's germline CDR1 is SNHLY and CDR2 FYNNEI. V lost 1 base to trimming and J lost 2 bases, with 17 bases between them. DNA of the CDR3: TGTGCCAGCAGTGAAGGATCGGCAGGGGCGCTGAACTATGGCTACACCTTC. As protein: CASSEGSAGALNYGYTF.

The J gene is TRBJ2-6, the V gene TRBV5-8, with D uncertain. CDR1 is SGHTS, CDR2 YDEGEE, per germline. V gave up 0 bases and J gave up 0 bases, with 10 bases separating them. This CDR3 contains 17 residues. The DNA for the CDR3 is TGTGCCAGCAGCTTGGTTGTAACTATCTCTGGGGCCAACGTCCTGACTTTC. Its protein is CASSLVVTISGANVLTF.

This clone turned up a few times. This chain connects TRBV3-1 (or the pseudogene TRBV3-2) to TRBJ2-1; 10 bases agree with TRBD2. This CDR3 is 17 amino acids long. The ends lost 4 bases at V and 5 bases at J; junction bases unmatched: 11. CDR1 is LGHDT, CDR2 YNNKEL, per germline (reference sequence). The CDR3, as DNA: TGTGCCAGCAGCCTCCAGACGACTAGCGGGCCAGACAATGAGCAGTTCTTC. Amino acids: CASSLQTTSGPDNEQFF.

This clone was seen more than once but under ten times. V is TRBV6-1 and J is TRBJ1-5; no reliable D call. The V gene lost 1 base and the J gene lost 4 bases, with 11 bases spanning the gap. Per germline, CDR1 MNHNS and CDR2 SASEGT. The CDR3 contains 15 residues. The CDR3 nucleotides are TGTGCCAGCAGTGAAGGGACTGCTGGGAATCAGCCCCAGCATTTT. It specifies CASSEGTAGNQPQHF.

V usage is TRBV27 and J usage is TRBJ2-2; D may be TRBD1 (6 bases). The V end was cut by 5 bases, the J end by 7 bases, with 14 bases between. The CDR3 is 14 residues long. Per the germline V gene, CDR1 is MNHEY and CDR2 is SMNVEV (reference sequence). CDR3: CASSLNRVIGELFF. The CDR3 bases are TGTGCCAGCAGTCTTAACAGGGTGATCGGGGAGCTGTTTTTT.

This sequence joins TRBV24-1 and TRBJ2-7, with TRBD1 matching over 8 bases. The J call may be wrong; the DNA end is better matched by TRBJ2-5. Germline lookup yields CDR1 KGHDR and CDR2 SFDVKD. This CDR3 contains 14 residues. CDR3 sequence (DNA): TGTGCCACCAGTGATTTTCGGACAGGGGAGACCCAGTACTTC. Amino acid sequence: CATSDFRTGETQYF.

The genes are TRBV9 and TRBJ1-4; TRBD1 might be the D (6 bases). This CDR3 comprises 14 residues. The germline gives CDR1 SGDLS, CDR2 YYNGEE. Trimming pared 3 bases from V and 0 bases from J, leaving 6 bases between. CDR3 in amino acids: CASSGQATNEKLFF. The CDR3 DNA reads TGTGCCAGCAGCGGACAGGCAACTAATGAAAAACTGTTTTTT.

The chain is built from TRBV3-1 (or the pseudogene TRBV3-2) and TRBJ1-3, with 7 positions matching TRBD1. Germline CDR1 and CDR2: LGHDT and YNNKEL (reference sequence). With V trimmed by 6 bases and J by 6 bases, 11 bases remained unmatched. This CDR3 is built from 15 residues. The CDR3 bases are TGTGCCAGCAGTCTCCCGGGACAGAGGACAAACACCATATATTTT. This translates into CASSLPGQRTNTIYF.

The gene calls are TRBV7-6 and TRBJ2-5, with TRBD2 as a possible D gene (6 bases). Trimming cost V 3 bases and J 4 bases, with 18 bases left between them. Germline CDR1 and CDR2: SGHVS and FNYEAQ. The CDR3 is 16 amino acids. CDR3 DNA sequence: TGTGCCAGCAGCTTCGTCGGGACTCCCGGCGGAGAGACCCAGTACTTC. Translating gives CASSFVGTPGGETQYF.